This is a list of T cell receptor beta chains from one sample in a study of blood T cell repertoires in COVID-19. Profiled with immunoSEQ multiplex PCR; TCRdb holds only in-frame clones, not every one. Here the sample spans 95,000 to 150,000 clones, about 89% being singletons. Sequenced input: peripheral blood. These receptors all stem from a woman in her 70s with acute or convalescent COVID-19. The CDR3 runs from the conserved cysteine through the conserved F or W. The D gene is left open where the match is weak. Size values are once, few and many counts, or a class for expanded clones, and some rows have none.

d_call cdr3_length clone_size j_call v_call cdr3_aa cdr3_nt
TRBD2 15 - TRBJ2-2 TRBV7-9 CASSSGLAGDGELFF TGTGCCAGCAGCTCGGGACTAGCGGGGGACGGGGAGCTGTTTTTT
TRBD1 16 once TRBJ2-3 TRBV9 CASSPRQGVSTDTQYF TGTGCCAGCAGCCCCCGACAGGGGGTAAGCACAGATACGCAGTATTTT
- 14 - TRBJ1-1 TRBV3-1/TRBV3-2 CASSRGGGNTEAFF TGTGCCAGCAGCCGGGGGGGAGGGAACACTGAAGCTTTCTTT
- 15 - TRBJ2-2 TRBV5-4 CASNLGPQNTGELFF TGTGCCAGCAACTTGGGGCCCCAGAACACCGGGGAGCTGTTTTTT
TRBD2 17 - TRBJ2-1 TRBV19 CASSIDRLAGAYNEQFF TGTGCCAGTAGTATAGATCGTCTAGCGGGGGCCTACAATGAGCAGTTCTTC
TRBD1 14 - TRBJ2-7 TRBV23-1 CASSIRDRFNEQYF TGCGCCAGCAGTATTCGGGACAGGTTCAACGAGCAGTACTTC
TRBD1 14 - TRBJ1-1 TRBV12-5 CASGPGQGALEAFF TGTGCTAGTGGCCCGGGACAGGGGGCGTTAGAAGCTTTCTTT
- 12 - TRBJ1-2 TRBV12-3/TRBV12-4 CASSSTAYGYTF TGTGCCAGCAGTTCAACAGCCTATGGCTACACCTTC
- 15 - TRBJ1-3 TRBV12-5 CASALGHPSGNTIYF TGTGCTAGTGCCCTGGGACACCCATCTGGAAACACCATATATTTT
- 15 - TRBJ1-2 TRBV9 CASSVEGRESYGYTF TGTGCCAGCAGCGTAGAGGGTCGGGAGTCCTATGGCTACACCTTC
TRBD2 15 - TRBJ2-7 TRBV28 CASSLSGGASYEQYF TGTGCCAGCAGTTTATCCGGGGGGGCTTCCTACGAGCAGTACTTC
TRBD1 16 - TRBJ2-1 TRBV10-3 CAISESGTGTYNEQFF TGTGCCATCAGTGAGTCCGGGACAGGAACCTACAATGAGCAGTTCTTC
TRBD1 15 few TRBJ1-1 TRBV28 CASSSGQGRRAEAFF TGTGCCAGCAGTTCCGGACAGGGGAGGAGGGCTGAAGCTTTCTTT
- 14 - TRBJ1-1 TRBV19 CASSPPGGPPEAFF TGTGCCAGTAGTCCACCCGGGGGGCCTCCAGAAGCTTTCTTT
TRBD1 16 - TRBJ1-1 TRBV5-1 CASSLASGGTWTEAFF TGCGCCAGCAGCTTGGCGTCAGGGGGGACGTGGACTGAAGCTTTCTTT
TRBD1 14 - TRBJ2-7 TRBV3-1/TRBV3-2 CASSPRDRFYEQYF TGTGCCAGCAGCCCCCGGGACAGGTTCTACGAGCAGTACTTC
TRBD1 14 once TRBJ1-1 TRBV7-2 CASSYGQGRTEAFF TGTGCCAGCAGCTACGGACAGGGGAGAACTGAAGCTTTCTTT
- 14 few TRBJ2-7 TRBV5-1 CASSATGTTYEQYF TGCGCCAGCAGCGCCACCGGGACAACCTACGAGCAGTACTTC
TRBD1 12 - TRBJ2-7 TRBV29-1 CSVREDRREQYF TGCAGCGTGAGAGAGGACAGGCGCGAGCAGTACTTC
- 14 - TRBJ2-1 TRBV11-2 CASSPTTAYNEQFF TGTGCCAGCAGCCCGACCACAGCCTACAATGAGCAGTTCTTC
- 13 few TRBJ1-1 TRBV2 CASRATLNTEAFF TGTGCCAGCAGGGCCACATTGAACACTGAAGCTTTCTTT
- 13 - TRBJ2-3 TRBV19 CASGGGSTDTQYF TGTGCCAGTGGAGGGGGCAGCACAGATACGCAGTATTTT
TRBD2 19 once TRBJ2-3 TRBV18 CASSPGLAGAPGGTDTQYF TGTGCCAGCTCACCGGGACTAGCGGGGGCTCCGGGTGGCACAGATACGCAGTATTTT
TRBD2 16 - TRBJ2-3 TRBV14 CASSHGTSAVRDTQYF TGTGCCAGCAGTCACGGGACTAGCGCGGTTCGAGATACGCAGTATTTT
- 15 few TRBJ1-3 TRBV5-1 CASSLAGGSGNTIYF TGCGCCAGCAGCTTGGCCGGGGGCTCTGGAAACACCATATATTTT
- 15 - TRBJ1-6 TRBV11-2 CASSLVRGYNSPLHF TGTGCCAGCAGCTTAGTAAGGGGGTATAATTCACCCCTCCACTTT
- 15 few TRBJ1-4 TRBV19 CASSQGTEDNEKLFF TGTGCCAGTTCCCAGGGGACGGAAGATAATGAAAAACTGTTTTTT
- 12 - TRBJ1-2 TRBV10-3 CAISDREIGYTF TGTGCCATCAGTGATCGGGAAATTGGCTACACCTTC
- 14 once TRBJ2-1 TRBV6-5 CASSKPLLSNEQFF TGTGCCAGCAGTAAACCCCTCCTTAGTAATGAGCAGTTCTTC
TRBD2 14 - TRBJ2-3 TRBV7-2 CASSAAAGGNTQYF TGTGCCAGCAGCGCCGCGGCGGGGGGGAATACGCAGTATTTT
TRBD1 14 - TRBJ1-2 TRBV9 CASSTGTGDYGYTF TGTGCCAGCAGCACTGGGACAGGGGACTATGGCTACACCTTC
TRBD2 15 - TRBJ2-1 TRBV5-1 CASSLETSIGREQFF TGCGCCAGCAGCTTGGAGACTAGCATAGGTAGAGAGCAGTTCTTC
- 13 - TRBJ1-5 TRBV5-8 CASTYGVLRPQHF TGTGCCAGCACCTACGGGGTCCTAAGGCCCCAGCATTTT
- 13 - TRBJ1-2 TRBV12-3/TRBV12-4 CASSLAQVYGYTF TGTGCCAGCAGTTTGGCGCAGGTCTATGGCTACACCTTC
TRBD1 14 - TRBJ2-1 TRBV5-1 CASSLGQGIREQFF TGCGCCAGCAGCTTGGGACAGGGGATCCGAGAGCAGTTCTTC
- 12 - TRBJ1-6 TRBV9 CASSGTDSPLHF TGTGCCAGCAGCGGGACAGACTCACCCCTCCACTTT
- 14 - TRBJ1-2 TRBV20-1 CSASLGHMVYGYTF TGCAGTGCTAGTCTGGGACATATGGTTTATGGCTACACCTTC
- 15 once TRBJ1-5 TRBV3-1/TRBV3-2 CASSQDMSGMQPQHF TGTGCCAGCAGCCAAGATATGTCGGGGATGCAGCCCCAGCATTTT
- 15 - TRBJ2-7 TRBV28 CASRRNRVRVGEQYF TGTGCCAGCAGGCGAAACAGGGTAAGGGTTGGCGAGCAGTACTTC
TRBD2 18 - TRBJ2-3 TRBV28 CASTQGGGSGGLADTQYF TGTGCCAGCACCCAGGGCGGGGGTAGCGGGGGGTTGGCGGATACGCAGTATTTT
- 14 - TRBJ2-5 TRBV5-4 CASSGVGVQETQYF TGTGCCAGCAGCGGCGTGGGAGTTCAAGAGACCCAGTACTTC
- 17 - TRBJ2-5 TRBV28 CASSTSGPLRLQETQYF TGTGCCAGCAGTACCAGCGGACCCCTGAGACTTCAAGAGACCCAGTACTTC
- 14 - TRBJ1-5 TRBV2 CASSERSSNQPQHF TGTGCCAGCAGTGAAAGGAGCAGCAATCAGCCCCAGCATTTT